This T cell receptor (beta chain) was found in a study of blood T cell repertoires in COVID-19. The CDR3 is 13 residues long. Germline lookup yields CDR1 LNHDA and CDR2 SQIVND (reference sequence). V dropped 10 bases and J dropped 8 bases, with 20 bases sitting between them. The protocol was immunoSEQ multiplex PCR, while the TCRdb copy is restricted to in-frame clones and leaves out a portion. Altogether a few hundred thousand clones are present, 85% being singletons, with the ten largest covering more than 3%. The gene calls are TRBV19 and TRBJ1-2; D perhaps matches TRBD1 (5 bases). The sequenced material came from peripheral blood. The receptor was derived from a young woman with acute or convalescent COVID-19. In nucleotides, the CDR3 is TGTGCCACCACGGAGGGGTCGTCGCGGGGCTACACCTTC. Its translation is CATTEGSSRGYTF.